These 32 T cell receptor beta chains share one sample of origin, sequenced in a study of T cells expressing NK-cell markers. Using the 5' RACE reads, TCRdb records one entry per CDR3 protein without DNA. Across 500,000 to 700,000 distinct CDR3 sequences, the top ten clones capture around 3.3% of the sample. The sequenced sample consisted of blood T cells: a sorted CD56 or NKG2C T cell subset, CD4+ or CD8+ T cells, or bulk PBMC T cells (not recorded which). The receptor set was obtained from a man between 18 and 35 years old in good health.

This rearrangement joins TRBV5-1 to TRBJ2-3; TCRdb picks TRBD2, but there is no DNA to check that call. Germline CDR1 SGHRS, CDR2 YFSETQ. This CDR3 has 18 residues. The CDR3 reads CASSRFSGLPGGTDTQYF. The full variable domain, its missing parts supplied by reference TRBV5-1 and TRBJ2-3, is KAGVTQTPRYLIKTRGQQVTLSCSPISGHRSVSWYQQTPGQGLQFLFEYFSETQRNKGNFPGRFSGRQFSNSRSEMNVSTLELGDSALYLCASSRFSGLPGGTDTQYFGPGTRLTVL.

The genes are TRBV4-1 and TRBJ2-1; TCRdb indicates TRBD2, and absent DNA this call remains unverified. This CDR3 spans 16 amino acids. In germline, CDR1 is MGHRA, CDR2 YSYEKL. The CDR3 loop reads CASSRMGLADYNEQFF.

V is TRBV24-1 and J is TRBJ1-2; checking the TCRdb D call of TRBD1 is not possible without DNA. CDR3 length equals 15 residues. The V gene's germline CDR1 is KGHDR and CDR2 SFDVKD. The CDR3 loop is CATSDLNRGLEGYTF.

The rearrangement joins TRBV12-3 or TRBV12-4 to TRBJ1-3. The CDR3 totals 15 residues. The CDR3 here is CASSLGSGSGNTIYF.

The chain is built from TRBV20-1 and TRBJ2-1. CDR1 DFQATT and CDR2 SNEGSKA come from the germline V gene (reference sequence). This CDR3 has 15 amino acids. The CDR3 is CSAREEWGWGNEQFF.

The genes are TRBV3-1 and TRBJ2-4. This CDR3 is 12 amino acids long. In germline, CDR1 is LGHDT, CDR2 YNNKEL (reference sequence). CDR3 sequence reads: CASSLDGSIQYF.

V gene TRBV7-2 combines with J gene TRBJ2-3; TCRdb names TRBD1, which stays unverified in the absence of DNA. Germline CDR1 SGHTA, CDR2 FQGNSA. The CDR3 is made up of 15 amino acids. This chain's CDR3 is CASSFGNLGADTQYF.

The chain is built from TRBV4-2 and TRBJ2-1; TCRdb designates TRBD2, a call that cannot be tested without DNA. The germline gives CDR1 LGHNA, CDR2 YNFKEQ. There are 16 residues in the CDR3. The CDR3 reads CASSQDFTSAIDEQFF.

The V and J genes are TRBV29-1 and TRBJ2-4. Germline values: CDR1 SQVTM, CDR2 ANQGSEA. The CDR3 is 12 residues long. CDR3 in amino acids: CSVEAAKNIQYF.

This chain uses TRBV7-8 with TRBJ2-1; TCRdb lists TRBD2, though no DNA is available to test this call. Germline CDR1 reads SGHVS; CDR2 reads FQNEAQ. The CDR3 length is 17 residues. This CDR3 is CASSLAPLAGGLYEQFF.

The chain combines TRBV20-1 with TRBJ2-3; the D call from TCRdb, TRBD1, cannot be confirmed without DNA. This CDR3 is built from 13 residues. Per germline, CDR1 DFQATT and CDR2 SNEGSKA (reference sequence). CDR3: CSARGLSMDTQYF.

The rearrangement uses TRBV4-2 and TRBJ1-1; TCRdb proposes TRBD1, but this gene call is untestable without DNA. This CDR3 is 19 amino acids long. CDR1 is LGHNA, CDR2 YNFKEQ, per germline. CDR3 in amino acids: CASIKGSRDRGQLNTEAFF.

This chain links TRBV6-2 or TRBV6-3 with TRBJ1-2; TCRdb's D call, TRBD1, is unchecked because there is no DNA. The CDR3 totals 14 residues. Per the germline V gene, CDR1 is MNHEY and CDR2 is SVGEGT. The CDR3 sequence: CASRGAEQPYGYTF.

V is TRBV6-1 and J is TRBJ2-5; TCRdb selects TRBD1, and the lack of DNA leaves this call unchecked. The CDR3 is 12 amino acids. Germline CDR1 reads MNHNS; CDR2 reads SASEGT. The CDR3 is CASTGVVETQYF.

The V call is TRBV10-3, the J call TRBJ1-2; TCRdb gives TRBD1 as the D gene, but with no DNA this cannot be confirmed. The CDR3 length is 14 residues. Germline CDR1 and CDR2: ENHRY and SYGVKD. CDR3 sequence: CAIREGQGDYGYTF.

The chain couples TRBV12-3 or TRBV12-4 to TRBJ1-5; TCRdb's assignment of TRBD1 cannot be checked, as there is no DNA. CDR3 length: 18 residues. The CDR3 loop is CASRRGTVLAGSNQPQHF.

The gene calls are TRBV28 and TRBJ2-7; with no DNA, the TCRdb D assignment of TRBD1 cannot be verified. Per germline, CDR1 MDHEN and CDR2 SYDVKM. The CDR3 covers 14 residues. The CDR3 is CASTRQGGRYEQYF.

CDR3 sequence reads: CASSQGLAGVENEQFF. The chain carries TRBV4-3 and TRBJ2-1; lacking DNA, the TRBD2 call made by TCRdb goes unchecked. CDR3 length: 16 residues. Germline CDR1 is LGHNA and CDR2 is YSLEER.

The chain links TRBV6-6 to TRBJ2-3; lacking DNA, the TRBD1 call made by TCRdb goes unchecked. The CDR3 covers 11 residues. Germline CDR1 and CDR2: MNHNY and SVGAGI (reference sequence). CDR3 in amino acids: CASMGGNTQYF.

The V call is TRBV4-3, the J call TRBJ2-7. The CDR3 is 13 residues long. CDR1 and CDR2 (germline): LGHNA, YSLEER. CDR3 loop: CASSRDQLDEQYF.

V gene TRBV19 combines with J gene TRBJ1-5; TCRdb calls TRBD1, which cannot be checked without DNA. CDR1 LNHDA and CDR2 SQIVND come from the germline V gene (reference sequence). The CDR3 spans 13 residues. The CDR3 region is CASAQGRGQPQHF.

The chain couples TRBV20-1 to TRBJ2-3; the TCRdb call, TRBD1, lacks DNA for checking. Looked up from germline, CDR1 is DFQATT and CDR2 is SNEGSKA (reference sequence). The CDR3 has 18 residues. The CDR3 spells CSAPPTRLAALGGDTQYF.

The rearrangement joins TRBV7-8 to TRBJ2-5; TCRdb's D call of TRBD1 is untestable without DNA. Germline V gene sequence: CDR1 SGHVS, CDR2 FQNEAQ. This CDR3 contains 19 residues. CDR3 region: CASSSKPYVSRDDQETQYF.

The rearrangement joins TRBV5-1 to TRBJ1-1; there is no DNA to check the TCRdb D call of TRBD1. The CDR3 runs to 12 residues. Germline V lookup: CDR1 SGHRS, CDR2 YFSETQ. The CDR3 is CATGTGNTEAFF.

The chain uses TRBV9 and TRBJ2-2; the TRBD1 assignment by TCRdb is unverifiable without DNA. The V gene's germline CDR1 is SGDLS and CDR2 YYNGEE. This CDR3 region has 14 residues. CDR3 in amino acids: CASSAAPYTGELFF. Looking up the rest from reference TRBV9 and TRBJ2-2 gives the full variable domain: DSGVTQTPKHLITATGQRVTLRCSPRSGDLSVYWYQQSLDQGLQFLIQYYNGEERAKGNILERFSAQQFPDLHSELNLSSLELGDSALYFCASSAAPYTGELFFGEGSRLTVL.

V and J are TRBV11-3 and TRBJ2-3; TCRdb returns TRBD2, unconfirmable since there is no DNA. The length of the CDR3 is 16 residues. The V gene's germline CDR1 is SGHNT and CDR2 YENEEA. The CDR3 loop reads CASSLDGTSGIDTQYF.

The genes are TRBV5-6 and TRBJ2-3; the TCRdb call, TRBD1, lacks DNA for checking. Germline V CDR1 and CDR2: SGHDT, YYEEEE. The CDR3 consists of 14 residues. CDR3: CASSPPQVPDTQYF.

The chain employs TRBV20-1 and TRBJ2-1; TCRdb lists TRBD2, though no DNA is available to test this call. There are 11 residues in the CDR3. Looked up from germline, CDR1 is DFQATT and CDR2 is SNEGSKA (reference sequence). CDR3 protein: CSAAPGLIGFF.

The chain has TRBV28 and TRBJ2-7; TCRdb's D call, TRBD1, is unchecked because there is no DNA. The CDR3 runs 14 residues. Germline CDR1 reads MDHEN; CDR2 reads SYDVKM. CDR3 region: CASVGPGVGYEQYF.

The genes are TRBV12-3 or TRBV12-4 and TRBJ2-3; TCRdb indicates TRBD1, and absent DNA this call remains unverified. CDR3 size: 12 residues. The CDR3 here is CASSSPGGPEYF.

V gene TRBV5-5 combines with J gene TRBJ2-5; with no DNA, the TCRdb D assignment of TRBD1 cannot be verified. The germline V gene has CDR1 SGHKS and CDR2 YYEKEE (reference sequence). This CDR3 is built from 18 residues. CDR3 in amino acids: CASSLAPGVPSLRETQYF.

The chain is built from TRBV10-3 and TRBJ2-5; the D call from TCRdb, TRBD2, cannot be confirmed without DNA. This CDR3 region has 14 residues. Germline loops: CDR1 ENHRY, CDR2 SYGVKD. The CDR3 protein is CATLAGSLQETQYF.